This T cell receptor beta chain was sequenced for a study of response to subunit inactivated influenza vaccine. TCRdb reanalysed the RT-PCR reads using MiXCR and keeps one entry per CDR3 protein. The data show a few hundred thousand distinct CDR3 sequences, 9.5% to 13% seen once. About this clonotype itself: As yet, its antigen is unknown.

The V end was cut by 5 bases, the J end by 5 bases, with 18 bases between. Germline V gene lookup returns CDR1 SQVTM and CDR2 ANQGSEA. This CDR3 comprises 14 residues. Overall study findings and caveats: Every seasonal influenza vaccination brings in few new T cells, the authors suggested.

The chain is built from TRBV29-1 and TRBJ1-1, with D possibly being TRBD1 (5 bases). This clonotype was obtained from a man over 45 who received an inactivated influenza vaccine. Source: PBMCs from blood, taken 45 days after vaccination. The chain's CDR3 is CSVRNSPGGTEAFF. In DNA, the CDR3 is TGCAGCGTTCGAAACAGCCCGGGGGGAACTGAAGCTTTCTTT.